Sequencing of this TCR beta chain was carried out in a study of control samples from healthy donors and cancer patients. Method: immunoSEQ multiplex PCR; TCRdb's copy keeps in-frame clones and lacks some. The repertoire holds 100,000 to 150,000 clones, roughly 90% seen once, with 5.5% to 7% in the top ten. The germline V gene has CDR1 LGHNA and CDR2 YNFKEQ. The J segment lost 5 bases and the V segment lost 3 bases, leaving 11 bases of the junction unmatched. The CDR3 is 16 amino acids. The chain recombines TRBV4-2 with TRBJ2-3; 7 positions agree with TRBD2. The TCR comes from a man between 18 and 35 years old in good health. Input material: blood. The CDR3 nucleotides read TGTGCCAGCAGCCACCAGGAGGGAGGGGCCAAAGATACGCAGTATTTT. It is translated as CASSHQEGGAKDTQYF.